These 30 T cell receptor beta chains were all obtained from the same sample, sequenced in a study of T cell responses to AZD1222 COVID-19 vaccine (dated by TCRdb to the early 2020s). Interpreted using the paper, the time point label stands for: baseline before first vaccination. Library generation was performed with the immunoSEQ multiplex PCR assay. Drawn from immuneACCESS, this table holds only the in-frame rearrangements with V and J called that TCRdb kept. Clones are partly lost; checked studies trace under half to an unresolved V gene and leave the rest unexplained. The sample table holds roughly 120,000 clones, of which around 89% were seen once. Of the sample, roughly 3.6% is held by the ten largest clones. Specimen: peripheral blood, collected on day 0 of AZD1222 vaccination. The receptors were gathered from an adult in good health.

The J gene is TRBJ1-1, the V gene TRBV5-4, with D perhaps TRBD1 (6 bases). V lost 3 bases, J lost 7 bases, and 16 bases lay in between. The CDR3 loop spans 14 amino acids. Germline V gives CDR1 SGHNT, CDR2 YYREEE (reference sequence). The CDR3 DNA follows: TGTGCCAGCAGCTCCGGGGACACCGCTATTGAAGCTTTCTTT. It translates to CASSSGDTAIEAFF. Supplemented by reference TRBV5-4 and TRBJ1-1, the full variable domain reads ETGVTQSPTHLIKTRGQQVTLRCSSQSGHNTVSWYQQALGQGPQFIFQYYREEENGRGNFPPRFSGLQFPNYSSELNVNALELDDSALYLCASSSGDTAIEAFFGQGTRLTVV.

The chain couples TRBV3-1 (or the pseudogene TRBV3-2) to TRBJ1-3, with unresolved D. Trimming pared 5 bases from V and 2 bases from J, leaving 4 bases between. CDR3 length: 12 residues. The germline CDR1 and CDR2 sequences are LGHDT and YNNKEL (reference sequence). CDR3 nucleotides: TGTGCCAGCAGCTCGGCTGGAAACACCATATATTTT. This translates into CASSSAGNTIYF.

The V and J genes are TRBV11-2 and TRBJ2-1, with TRBD2 matching 10 bases. Germline V gives CDR1 SGHAT, CDR2 FQNNGV. The CDR3 has 16 residues. Unmatched junction bases numbered 9, after V lost 0 bases and J lost 10 bases. In nucleotides, the CDR3 is TGTGCCAGCAGCTTAGACTTAGCGGGGGGAATGGGCGAGCAGTTCTTC. Protein sequence: CASSLDLAGGMGEQFF.

The chain combines TRBV5-1 with TRBJ2-6; D could derive from TRBD1 or TRBD2 (6 bases each). This CDR3 is 15 amino acids long. The V gene's germline CDR1 is SGHRS and CDR2 YFSETQ. V lost 1 base to trimming and J lost 2 bases, with 7 bases between them. The CDR3 DNA reads TGCGCCAGCAGCTTGAGGGGGGCTGGGGCCAACGTCCTGACTTTC. Protein sequence: CASSLRGAGANVLTF.

This clone was recorded at least ten times. The CDR3 reads CASSLSPGGTEAFF. DNA of the CDR3: TGTGCCAGCAGCCTCTCGCCAGGGGGGACTGAAGCTTTCTTT. The chain is built from TRBV7-6 and TRBJ1-1; TRBD1 aligns across 7 bases. Germline V gene sequence: CDR1 SGHVS, CDR2 FNYEAQ. Unmatched junction bases numbered 8, after V lost 5 bases and J lost 5 bases. There are 14 residues in the CDR3.

CDR3 DNA sequence: TGTGCCAGCAGCTACAGGGTGAACACTGAAGCTTTCTTT. As protein: CASSYRVNTEAFF. The V call is TRBV6-5, the J call TRBJ1-1, with D possibly being TRBD1 (6 bases). The CDR3 loop spans 13 amino acids. Germline CDR1 MNHEY, CDR2 SVGAGI. V was clipped by 6 bases and J by 0 bases, with 8 bases between them.

The chain is built from TRBV12-3 or TRBV12-4 and TRBJ1-2; D uncertain. This CDR3 region has 12 residues. Trimming shortened V by 7 bases and J by 8 bases, and 14 bases separated the two germline ends. Written as DNA, the CDR3 is TGTGCCAGCACCGACTGGGGAGGAGGCTACACCTTC. It specifies CASTDWGGGYTF.

The J gene is TRBJ2-4, the V gene TRBV7-2; 11 bases are shared with TRBD2. Germline assignment: CDR1 SGHTA and CDR2 FQGNSA. This CDR3 has 15 amino acids. V lost 4 bases, J lost 10 bases, and 9 bases stayed unmatched. CDR3 region: CASSSLAGGPGIQYF. The CDR3, as DNA: TGTGCCAGCAGCTCCTTAGCGGGGGGGCCGGGGATTCAGTACTTC.

The chain uses TRBV3-1 (or the pseudogene TRBV3-2) and TRBJ1-2, with D tentatively TRBD1 (6 bases). Trimming took 5 bases from V and 4 from J, leaving 17 bases between them. The germline V gene has CDR1 LGHDT and CDR2 YNNKEL (reference sequence). The CDR3 sequence is 15 residues long. Here the CDR3 DNA reads TGTGCCAGCAGCATTACGGGGGGCTCGGGCTATGGCTACACCTTC. Translating it yields CASSITGGSGYGYTF.

V is TRBV9 and J is TRBJ1-2; tentative D call: TRBD1 (5 bases). Trimming pared 1 base from V and 3 bases from J, leaving 10 bases between. Germline V gene sequence: CDR1 SGDLS, CDR2 YYNGEE. This CDR3 is 14 amino acids long. CDR3 sequence (DNA): TGTGCCAGCAGCGTACCTGGGGGGGACTATGGCTACACCTTC. Translating it yields CASSVPGGDYGYTF.

This clone was seen a handful of times. The V and J genes are TRBV7-2 and TRBJ1-2; tentatively, D is TRBD1 (6 bases). V was pared by 2 bases and J by 5 bases, with 21 bases between. Germline lookup yields CDR1 SGHTA and CDR2 FQGNSA. The CDR3 is 17 residues long. CDR3 nucleotides: TGTGCCAGCAGCTTAACTGGGAGGCAGGGGACCTTATATGGCTACACCTTC. As protein: CASSLTGRQGTLYGYTF.

The chain uses TRBV7-8 and TRBJ1-3; tentatively, D is TRBD1 (6 bases). Germline V CDR1 and CDR2: SGHVS, FQNEAQ. There are 16 residues in the CDR3. V was trimmed by 6 bases and J by 4 bases, leaving 19 bases between them. The CDR3 nucleotides are TGTGCCAGCAGTAACCCCCTTGGGGGCCCAGGAAACACCATATATTTT. The encoded protein is CASSNPLGGPGNTIYF.

V and J are TRBV3-1 (or the pseudogene TRBV3-2) and TRBJ2-2, with 9 nucleotides matching TRBD1. V lost 6 bases and J lost 4; bases outside the gene matches: 9. Germline V gene sequence: CDR1 LGHDT, CDR2 YNNKEL (reference sequence). The CDR3 is made up of 16 amino acids. CDR3 protein: CASRQASTGGTGELFF. Here the CDR3 DNA reads TGTGCCAGCAGGCAGGCTTCGACAGGGGGCACCGGGGAGCTGTTTTTT.

The J gene is TRBJ1-1, the V gene TRBV11-3; 11 bases align to TRBD1. CDR3 size: 14 residues. J lost 6 bases, V lost 4 bases, and 4 bases had no gene match. The germline V gene has CDR1 SGHNT and CDR2 YENEEA. DNA of the CDR3: TGTGCCAGCAGCTCAGGACAGGGGGCTTCTGAAGCTTTCTTT. Translation gives CASSSGQGASEAFF.

The chain employs TRBV5-8 and TRBJ1-2, with a possible D match to TRBD1 (6 bases). The CDR3 length is 14 residues. V lost 4 bases to trimming and J lost 5 bases, with 15 bases between them. Germline V gene sequence: CDR1 SGHTS, CDR2 YDEGEE. The CDR3 region has the DNA TGTGCCAGCAGCCCTGGGACAATACGGTATGGCTACACCTTC. This codes for CASSPGTIRYGYTF.

The rearrangement uses TRBV9 and TRBJ2-3, with TRBD2 identical over 8 bases. V was pared by 1 base and J by 3 bases, with 4 bases of the junction left unmatched. Germline values: CDR1 SGDLS, CDR2 YYNGEE. The CDR3 is made up of 15 amino acids. This CDR3 reads CASSVLAGLTDTQYF. As DNA, the CDR3 is TGTGCCAGCAGCGTACTAGCGGGCTTGACAGATACGCAGTATTTT.

The J gene is TRBJ1-3, the V gene TRBV6-5; tentatively, D is TRBD1 (6 bases). The germline V and J ends were trimmed by 5 bases and 3 bases, with 11 bases remaining between them. Germline CDR1 is MNHEY and CDR2 is SVGAGI. The CDR3 consists of 14 residues. DNA for the CDR3: TGTGCCAGCAGTCTACAGGGAGATGGAAACACCATATATTTT. This translates into CASSLQGDGNTIYF.

This chain's CDR3 is CASSAEQGNTEAFF. Here the CDR3 DNA reads TGTGCCAGCAGTGCGGAACAGGGGAACACTGAAGCTTTCTTT. The chain recombines TRBV2 with TRBJ1-1, with D perhaps matching TRBD1 (6 bases). This CDR3 region has 14 residues. The germline CDR1 and CDR2 sequences are SNHLY and FYNNEI. The V gene lost 4 bases and the J gene lost 1 base, with 10 bases spanning the gap.

The V gene is TRBV6-5, the J gene TRBJ1-3; D remains ambiguous. V was pared by 6 bases and J by 0 bases, with 12 bases between. Germline values: CDR1 MNHEY, CDR2 SVGAGI. CDR3 length equals 15 residues. CDR3 DNA sequence: TGTGCCAGCAGCCTAGACTGGAGCTCTGGAAACACCATATATTTT. Translating gives CASSLDWSSGNTIYF.

The CDR3 bases are TGTGCCTGGAGGGGTATAACAGGGGGAAGCTATGGCTACACCTTC. Its protein product is CAWRGITGGSYGYTF. The genes are TRBV30 and TRBJ1-2; TRBD1 matches 8 bases. Trimming cost V 3 bases and J 4 bases; bases outside gene matches: 10. Per germline, CDR1 GTSNPN and CDR2 SVGIG (reference sequence). This CDR3 comprises 15 residues.

This clone was counted only a few times. This sequence joins TRBV19 and TRBJ1-6; TRBD1 might be the D (6 bases). The CDR3 runs 18 residues. V gave up 1 base and J gave up 6 bases, with 19 bases separating them. The germline V gene has CDR1 LNHDA and CDR2 SQIVND (reference sequence). The CDR3 protein is CASSIVTKPQGGNSPLHF. CDR3 coding DNA: TGTGCCAGTAGTATAGTAACCAAGCCCCAAGGGGGTAATTCACCCCTCCACTTT.

The chain is built from TRBV7-3 and TRBJ1-5, with D perhaps TRBD1 (5 bases). The germline V gene has CDR1 SGHTA and CDR2 FQGTGA. CDR3 length equals 16 residues. V was cut by 2 bases and J by 3 bases, with 14 bases left in between. The CDR3 reads CASSLYRRWYNQPQHF. DNA for the CDR3: TGTGCCAGCAGCTTATACAGGCGGTGGTACAATCAGCCCCAGCATTTT.

The chain is built from TRBV19 and TRBJ1-2, with D unresolved. Germline V CDR1 and CDR2: LNHDA, SQIVND (reference sequence). The CDR3 length is 14 residues. V was pared by 7 bases and J by 3 bases, with 15 bases between. CDR3 region: CASTLLGGDYGYTF. The DNA of the CDR3 is TGTGCCAGTACGTTGTTGGGTGGTGACTATGGCTACACCTTC.

The gene calls are TRBV19 and TRBJ2-7; tentative D call: TRBD2 (6 bases). Deletions cut 4 bases from V and 3 bases from J, with 16 bases between. The CDR3 has 15 residues. CDR1 is LNHDA, CDR2 SQIVND, per germline (reference sequence). The CDR3 protein is CASSSPGDLFYEQYF. The CDR3 DNA follows: TGTGCCAGTAGTAGCCCGGGGGACCTTTTCTACGAGCAGTACTTC.

This clone has a handful of counts. The V call is TRBV5-1, the J call TRBJ2-1; perhaps TRBD2 as D (7 bases). Trimming stripped 1 base from V and 8 bases from J, with 16 bases between. Germline CDR1 SGHRS, CDR2 YFSETQ. The CDR3 is 15 residues long. The CDR3 DNA reads as TGCGCCAGCAGCTTGACGGGGGGCTCTGGGGATGAGCAGTTCTTC. It translates to CASSLTGGSGDEQFF.

The J gene is TRBJ2-3, the V gene TRBV9, with D hard to call. The V gene lost 3 bases and the J gene lost 2 bases, with 13 bases spanning the gap. Germline V gives CDR1 SGDLS, CDR2 YYNGEE. The length of the CDR3 is 15 residues. CDR3 in DNA: TGTGCCAGCAGCGCGTCGACTGACCACACAGATACGCAGTATTTT. Its protein product is CASSASTDHTDTQYF.

The CDR3 DNA is TGCGCCAGCAGCGCGGGAAACAGGGGAGAAGAGACCCAGTACTTC. Its protein product is CASSAGNRGEETQYF. V and J are TRBV5-1 and TRBJ2-5; D possibly corresponds to TRBD1 (7 bases). This CDR3 is 15 amino acids long. V lost 4 bases, J lost 3 bases, and 16 bases lay in between. Germline V gene data show CDR1 as SGHRS and CDR2 as YFSETQ.

This chain uses TRBV5-1 with TRBJ1-3; 8 nucleotides line up with TRBD1. CDR3 size: 15 residues. The V gene's germline CDR1 is SGHRS and CDR2 YFSETQ. Trimming took 3 bases from V and 2 from J; bases not matched to a gene: 4. CDR3 protein: CASSYRQGTGNTIYF. The CDR3 region has the DNA TGCGCCAGCAGCTACCGACAGGGGACTGGAAACACCATATATTTT.

The CDR3 DNA reads TGTGCCAGCAGCTTAGCCCCCAGGGGGGGAGAGACCCAGTACTTC. The encoded protein is CASSLAPRGGETQYF. The chain has TRBV11-2 and TRBJ2-5; D is possibly TRBD1 or TRBD2 (7 bases each). This CDR3 has 15 amino acids. V was trimmed by 1 base and J by 4 bases, leaving 13 bases between them. Germline-derived CDR1 and CDR2 are SGHAT and FQNNGV.

This chain uses TRBV18 with TRBJ1-2, with TRBD1 identical over 8 bases. The junction had 7 bases not matched to a gene; V was cut back by 3 bases and J by 4 bases. Germline V gene lookup returns CDR1 KGHSH and CDR2 LQKENI. The CDR3 spans 15 residues. The CDR3 sequence is CASSPLDRDVYGYTF. CDR3 nucleotide sequence: TGTGCCAGCTCACCCCTGGACAGGGATGTCTATGGCTACACCTTC.